The following is a T cell receptor beta chain sequence with its context. Its specific antigen is unknown. No much larger clone exists at a distance of one base, and base qualities are not known. The time point label of this sample denotes: baseline before first vaccination. Vaccinee samples were obtained from the UK trials COV001 and COV002, which included a single-blind randomized controlled phase 2/3 trial of AZD1222 (ChAdOx1 nCoV-19) in healthy adults. For TCRbeta chain sequencing, PBMC samples were collected from trial participants at day 0 and at day 28 after the second dose. This sample is part of a study of T cell responses to AZD1222 COVID-19 vaccine (TCRdb year 2021). As for the study more broadly: AZD1222 recipients whose second dose came at about 4 weeks and those whose second dose came at about 12 weeks were combined into one group, since spike-specific TCR depth and breadth did not differ between the two schedules. TCR sequencing covered 230 or so trial participants: 207 given two doses of AZD1222 and around 26 given two doses of MenACWY control vaccine. Trial participants were enrolled by age into subgroups of 18-55, 56-69 and 70-plus years, and 148, 28 and 57 TCR-sequenced participants, respectively, were included in these subgroups. General findings and caveats noted by the study authors: A significant rise in spike-specific TCR breadth and depth was observed after two AZD1222 doses relative to day 0 and relative to MenACWY recipients. Most participants were white British and females outnumbered males, and the authors suggested that clonal diversity may have been underestimated. The whole spike protein was spanned by vaccine-associated CD4 TCRs, and dominant responses were seen in regions 160-218 and 743-854. Epitopes outside the regions mutated in the B.1.351 and B.1.1.7 variants were reportedly recognized by nearly half of the unique spike-specific TCRs. In the small 56-69-year group, the increase in depth fell short of significance, most likely because of low power. Because no day 14 peak-response samples were available, the repertoires could be characterized only after the peak T cell response. Conclusions about previously exposed vaccinees are limited because only five to seven AZD1222 recipients were SARS-CoV-2 seropositive at baseline.

The CDR3 regions of human TCRbeta chains were subjected to immunosequencing. The authors' analysis ran thus. TCRs in the repertoires were compared against a reference library of SARS-CoV-2-specific TCRs that had been generated with the MIRA antigen-specificity platform. Breadth was defined as the fraction of unique TCRs that were SARS-CoV-2-associated, and depth was defined as the fraction of total T cells that were SARS-CoV-2-associated. Using the MIRA data, each spike-specific TCR was mapped to the spike region that the TCR reacts to and placed in a CD4 or CD8 class. Log10-transformed breadth and depth values were compared by one-way ANOVA with Sidak's multiple comparisons tests. Not all clones reach the TCRdb copy of this immuneACCESS table, which keeps in-frame sequences only. Checked studies attribute under half of the gap to unresolved V genes and leave the rest unexplained. For V, J and clone size, that table is used; D and trimming come from the DNA. This sample lists approximately 110,000 clones; 88% were detected once. The ten largest clones add up to 4.4% of the sample.

Looking up the germline V gene yields CDR1 SGHRS and CDR2 YFSETQ. Its CDR3 holds 13 amino acids, cysteine through phenylalanine. This entry keeps only the CDR3 DNA: 39 bases, framed from base 1. V was cut back by 0 bases and J by 7 bases, leaving a gap of 8 bases between them. Sequences were derived from peripheral blood, sampled on day 0 of AZD1222 vaccination. The rearrangement joined TRBV5-1 to TRBJ2-1; a tentative D call is TRBD2 (6 bases match). The clonotype originates from an adult in good health. The DNA sequence follows: TGCGCCAGCAGCTTGGCCGGGGGAAATGAGCAGTTCTTC. Its coded protein is CASSLAGGNEQFF.